The 3 T cell receptor beta chains presented below share a single source sample, sequenced in a study of control samples from healthy donors and cancer patients (dated by TCRdb to about 2020). Libraries were constructed by the immunoSEQ multiplex PCR assay. Sourced from immuneACCESS, this table was stored by TCRdb with only in-frame sequences that have V and J called. A share of the clones is absent; for the studies checked, an unresolved V gene accounts for under half, and the remainder has no known explanation. The sample table records about 160,000 clones; roughly 94% of these occur just once. About 8.5% of the sample goes to the ten largest clones. Sequenced material: blood. These receptors were collected from a woman between 40 and 50 years old in good health.

In nucleotides, the CDR3 is TGTGCCAGCAGTTTATACAGGGGGCCGAACTATGGCTACACCTTC. Translated: CASSLYRGPNYGYTF. The rearrangement joins TRBV6-5 to TRBJ1-2; 9 bases map to TRBD1. This CDR3 comprises 15 residues. Trimming took 4 bases from V and 2 from J; bases not matched to a gene: 5. Germline V lookup: CDR1 MNHEY, CDR2 SVGAGI.

V gene TRBV13 combines with J gene TRBJ1-1, with no clear D. V shed 3 bases and J shed 10 bases, with 12 bases lying between them. CDR1 is PRHDT, CDR2 FYEKMQ, per germline (reference sequence). There are 12 residues in the CDR3. The CDR3 DNA reads TGTGCCAGCAGCTTTGACGATCCCGGAGCTTTCTTT. Residues: CASSFDDPGAFF.

This clone was detected only once. The chain links TRBV10-3 to TRBJ1-6, with unresolved D. CDR3 length: 14 residues. Per germline, CDR1 ENHRY and CDR2 SYGVKD. The ends were cut back, 2 bases at V and 7 bases at J, with 9 bases in the middle. CDR3 protein: CAISEVLRNSPLHF. For the CDR3, the DNA is TGTGCCATCAGTGAGGTCCTGCGGAATTCACCCCTCCACTTT.